This T cell receptor (beta chain) comes out of a study of shared clonotypes between healthy human individuals. The repertoire was sequenced with immunoSEQ multiplex PCR; TCRdb's copy has only in-frame clones and lacks some. This sample has over a million clones, with roughly 96% found just once. The ends lost 5 bases at V and 2 bases at J; junction bases unmatched: 9. The CDR3 is made up of 15 amino acids. Germline loops: CDR1 LNHDA, CDR2 SQIVND (reference sequence). The source of this sequence is a man aged 25 to 40 in good health. The rearrangement links TRBV19 to TRBJ2-7; 7 positions agree with TRBD2. The sequencing sample was made of naive CD4+ T cells sorted from blood. This sample's subset: CD45RA+ positively selected. The CDR3 DNA sequence: TGTGCCAGTAGTCCCCTCCACGGGACTACCTACGAGCAGTACTTC. Translated: CASSPLHGTTYEQYF.